Below, 23 T cell receptor beta chains from the same sample are listed, as sequenced in a study of Graves' ophthalmopathy and Graves' hyperthyroidism. Amplified material comprised TCR beta CDR3 regions derived from RNA transcripts. Second-round multiplex PCR came after first-round RT-PCR with HTBI primers. In TCRdb, the multiplex PCR reads were re-called with MiXCR into one record per CDR3 protein. The sample lists a few hundred thousand distinct CDR3 sequences, 15% seen once, with roughly 7% in the top ten. Sequencing was performed on peripheral blood. These receptors all stem from a woman under 30 with stable Graves' hyperthyroidism.

Many counts were recorded for this clonotype. This chain links TRBV20-1 with TRBJ2-7; 9 nucleotides align to TRBD2. Germline CDR1 DFQATT, CDR2 SNEGSKA (reference sequence). The trim removed 3 bases at V and 2 bases at J, leaving 8 bases unmatched. The CDR3 sequence is 15 residues long. CDR3: CSASVEAGGPYEQYF. The CDR3 region has the DNA TGCAGTGCTAGTGTGGAAGCGGGGGGCCCCTACGAGCAGTACTTC.

This chain uses TRBV27 with TRBJ1-2, with TRBD1 as a possible D gene (6 bases). Per germline, CDR1 MNHEY and CDR2 SMNVEV (reference sequence). V lost 3 bases to trimming and J lost 9 bases, with 8 bases between them. The CDR3 spans 11 residues. CDR3 coding DNA: TGTGCCAGCAGTTTCCAGGGGAGCTACACCTTC. Encoded protein: CASSFQGSYTF.

Note on this clonotype: This may be a read error, as it is one base from a much larger clone. J is TRBJ1-6 and V is TRBV6-1; TRBD1 might be the D (6 bases). The germline gives CDR1 MNHNS, CDR2 SASEGT. The CDR3 spans 15 residues. Here the CDR3 reads CASRLQGPVDSHLHF. CDR3 in DNA: TGTGCCAGCAGACTGCAGGGGCCGGTGGATTCACACCTCCACTTT.

This clonotype came up a few times. CDR3 amino acids: CASSYGWGPQHF. CDR3 sequence (DNA): TGTGCCAGCAGTTACGGCTGGGGGCCCCAGCATTTT. The chain links TRBV6-2 or TRBV6-3 to TRBJ1-5, with no clear D. Looked up from germline, CDR1 is MNHEY and CDR2 is SVGEGT. V lost 2 bases and J lost 9, with 8 bases in between. CDR3 size: 12 residues.

This clonotype was observed at least ten times. V and J are TRBV6-5 and TRBJ1-1; D unclear. The CDR3 contains 13 residues. V lost 2 bases and J lost 3, with 7 bases in between. CDR1 and CDR2 (germline): MNHEY, SVGAGI. The chain's CDR3 is CASSYLKDTEAFF. The CDR3 nucleotides are TGTGCCAGCAGTTACCTTAAGGACACTGAAGCTTTCTTT.

This clonotype was observed at least ten times. The chain is built from TRBV19 and TRBJ2-7, with 12 nucleotides matching TRBD2. The CDR3 has 15 residues. V lost 10 bases and J lost 3; bases outside the gene matches: 10. Germline CDR1 reads LNHDA; CDR2 reads SQIVND (reference sequence). DNA for the CDR3: TGTGCCACCCAGGGAGGACTAGCGGGGATCTACGAGCAGTACTTC. It specifies CATQGGLAGIYEQYF.

Details on this clonotype: Given a much more abundant clone one base away, this may be a read error. The V gene is TRBV13, the J gene TRBJ1-2; 9 bases map to TRBD1. Germline V CDR1 and CDR2: PRHDT, FYEKMQ (reference sequence). There are 16 residues in the CDR3. CDR3 region: CASSFSGQGLFGGYAF. Written as DNA, the CDR3 is TGTGCCAGCAGCTTTTCGGGACAGGGTCTGTTTGGTGGCTACGCCTTC.

In this sample, this clonotype turned up many times. The chain has TRBV6-1 and TRBJ1-5; D remains ambiguous. V was pared by 3 bases and J by 2 bases, with 11 bases between. This CDR3 has 15 residues. The germline V gene has CDR1 MNHNS and CDR2 SASEGT. The CDR3 spells CASSDVVRGNQPQHF. Here the CDR3 DNA reads TGTGCCAGCAGTGACGTGGTACGCGGCAATCAGCCCCAGCATTTT.

About this clonotype: A much larger clonotype is one base distant, so this may be a read error. The chain is built from TRBV28 and TRBJ1-1; 7 bases map to TRBD1. CDR1 MDHEN and CDR2 SYDVKM come from the germline V gene. The V and J ends lost 2 bases and 4 bases, in that order; junction bases with no gene match: 10. The CDR3 runs to 16 residues. The DNA of the CDR3 is TGTGCCAGCAGTTTAGGTTCGGGGAACAGGGGCACTGAAGCTTTCTTT. Translated: CASSLGSGNRGTEAFF.

This clonotype was found many times. J is TRBJ1-1 and V is TRBV29-1; D possibly corresponds to TRBD1 (5 bases). The CDR3 length is 12 residues. Trimming left V 2 bases short and J 5 bases short, with 9 bases between. The V gene's germline CDR1 is SQVTM and CDR2 ANQGSEA. CDR3 nucleotide sequence: TGCAGCGTTGAACGGGGGGAAACTGAAGCTTTCTTT. This gives the protein CSVERGETEAFF.

The sample holds many counts of this clonotype. This chain joins TRBV9 and TRBJ1-6; 12 positions match TRBD1. The length of the CDR3 is 17 residues. V lost 4 bases to trimming and J lost 2 bases; unmatched junction nucleotides: 4. Germline loops: CDR1 SGDLS, CDR2 YYNGEE. CDR3 nucleotide sequence: TGTGCCAGCAGCCCCGGGACAGGGGGCCCCTATAATTCACCCCTCCACTTT. Residues: CASSPGTGGPYNSPLHF.

This clonotype was detected many times. The chain uses TRBV7-2 and TRBJ2-5; D is tentatively TRBD1 or TRBD2 (6 bases each). The ends were cut back, 0 bases at V and 5 bases at J, with 16 bases in the middle. In germline, CDR1 is SGHTA, CDR2 FQGNSA. This CDR3 region has 16 residues. The CDR3 protein is CASSLAPQGSGETQYF. CDR3 DNA sequence: TGTGCCAGCAGCTTAGCCCCCCAGGGGAGCGGGGAGACCCAGTACTTC.

There are many counts of this clonotype. CDR3 region: CATPPRDRANYGYTF. The CDR3 DNA reads TGTGCCACCCCTCCCCGGGACAGGGCTAACTATGGCTACACCTTC. The rearrangement uses TRBV27 and TRBJ1-2, with 9 positions matching TRBD1. V lost 10 bases, J lost 0 bases, and 9 bases stayed unmatched. The CDR3 is made up of 15 amino acids. Germline V CDR1 and CDR2: MNHEY, SMNVEV (reference sequence).

To note about this clonotype: A much larger clone lies a single base off, so this may be a read error. This sequence joins TRBV6-5 and TRBJ1-5; D is possibly TRBD1 (5 bases). This CDR3 region has 14 residues. Germline V gene lookup returns CDR1 MNHEY and CDR2 SVGAGI. CDR3 sequence (DNA): TGTGCCATCAGTTTAAGGGGCCCGGGCCAGCCCCAGCATTTT. Protein product: CAISLRGPGQPQHF.

DNA for the CDR3: TGTGCCAGCAGGAGGAGGGGACAGGGTGACTATGGCTACACCTTC. Protein product: CASRRRGQGDYGYTF. The gene calls are TRBV6-1 and TRBJ1-2; TRBD1 matches 9 bases. V lost 6 bases, J lost 3 bases, and 8 bases stayed unmatched. CDR1 MNHNS and CDR2 SASEGT come from the germline V gene. There are 15 residues in the CDR3.

The table lists this clonotype with many counts. The chain carries TRBV19 and TRBJ1-6, with 8 bases aligning to TRBD1. The CDR3 extends over 14 amino acids. V gave up 8 bases and J gave up 7 bases; unmatched junction bases: 7. CDR1 is LNHDA and CDR2 is SQIVND in the germline V gene (reference sequence). The CDR3 DNA follows: TGTGCCAGTTCTTACAGGGGGGAGAATTCACCCCTCCACTTT. It codes for CASSYRGENSPLHF.

A few counts support this clonotype. A much larger clone lies a single base off, so this may be a read error. This chain links TRBV12-3 or TRBV12-4 with TRBJ1-2, with no clear D. This CDR3 region has 14 residues. The DNA for the CDR3 is TGTGCCAGCATGGAGAGGGCTCTGGGCTATGGCTACAGCTTC. Translated: CASMERALGYGYSF.

About this clonotype itself: A much bigger clone sits one base away, suggesting this may be a read error. The rearrangement links TRBV7-2 to TRBJ2-7, with a tentative D call TRBD1 (6 bases). The V end lost 4 bases, the J end lost 1 base, and 11 bases lay between the germline ends. Germline V gene sequence: CDR1 SGHTA, CDR2 FQGNSA. The CDR3 covers 14 residues. The DNA for the CDR3 is TGTGCCAGCAGCTCGCAGACAGGATCCTACGAGCAGTACTTC. It is translated as CASSSQTGSYEQYF.

The table lists this clonotype with many counts. J is TRBJ1-2 and V is TRBV20-1, with 7 bases fitting TRBD1. The CDR3 runs 13 residues. Germline CDR1 and CDR2: DFQATT and SNEGSKA (reference sequence). Trimming removed 6 bases from V and 4 bases from J; junction bases left unmatched: 8. CDR3 bases: TGCAGTGCAACCCCGACAGGGACCTATGGCTACACCTTC. Protein sequence: CSATPTGTYGYTF.

At least ten counts were recorded for this clonotype. V usage is TRBV6-1 and J usage is TRBJ1-1, with 10 bases matching TRBD1. V was pared by 6 bases and J by 1 base, with 5 bases of the junction left unmatched. The germline V gene has CDR1 MNHNS and CDR2 SASEGT. CDR3 size: 15 residues. This CDR3 reads CASSEDRGTNTEAFF. CDR3 nucleotides: TGTGCCAGCAGCGAGGACAGGGGGACGAACACTGAAGCTTTCTTT.

In this sample, this clonotype turned up a few times. V gene TRBV6-1 combines with J gene TRBJ2-1; D is tentatively TRBD1 or TRBD2 (6 bases each). CDR3 length equals 14 residues. Trimming pared 6 bases from V and 4 bases from J, leaving 13 bases between. CDR1 and CDR2 (germline): MNHNS, SASEGT. The CDR3 spells CASRSRGPYNEQFF. CDR3 nucleotide sequence: TGTGCCAGCAGGTCCCGGGGGCCTTACAATGAGCAGTTCTTC.

This clonotype showed up many times. The chain carries TRBV7-3 and TRBJ1-2, with D possibly being TRBD1 (6 bases). Germline assignment: CDR1 SGHTA and CDR2 FQGTGA. CDR3 length: 16 amino acids. V shed 1 base and J shed 8 bases, with 20 bases lying between them. For the CDR3, the DNA is TGTGCCAGCAGCTTAAGTACCTCGACAGGACCGGAGGGCTACACCTTC. It specifies CASSLSTSTGPEGYTF.

This clonotype appeared many times. J is TRBJ1-1 and V is TRBV18; D possibly corresponds to TRBD1 (6 bases). CDR3 length: 14 amino acids. The germline V and J ends were trimmed by 4 bases and 0 bases, with 9 bases remaining between them. CDR1 and CDR2 (germline): KGHSH, LQKENI. The DNA for the CDR3 is TGTGCCAGCTCACGAGGACAGCTGAACACTGAAGCTTTCTTT. Translation: CASSRGQLNTEAFF.